The sequence of this TCR beta chain was determined in a study of OX40 agonist ivuxolimab in advanced cancers. About the study as a whole: Ivuxolimab was an agonistic, fully human IgG2 monoclonal antibody directed against OX40 (CD134), a costimulatory receptor. The purpose of peripheral TCRbeta sequencing was to test whether ivuxolimab changed TCR sequence diversity and led to clonal T-cell expansion. Patients were allowed to have had prior anti-PD-1, anti-PD-L1 or anti-CTLA-4 therapy, and approximately 41% of the dose-escalation patients had previously received checkpoint inhibitors. Intravenous ivuxolimab was administered to patients every 2 weeks at six dose levels: 0.01, 0.1, 0.3, 1.5, 3 and 10 mg/kg. The dose-escalation cohort was almost 85% male with a mean age of around 62 years, ranging from roughly 23 to 79. Among the approximately 54 dose-escalation patients, about 19 had hepatocellular carcinoma, roughly 15 melanoma, 9 renal cell carcinoma and 9 head and neck cancer. The monotherapy dose-escalation portion (N ≈ 56 patients) of the phase I ivuxolimab trial is reported in the paper. Partial responses occurred in three dose-escalation patients: two with cutaneous melanoma and one with hepatocellular carcinoma. Broad study findings and their caveats: On average, CD8+ T cells showed more expanded clones than CD4+ T cells after ivuxolimab. Low levels of normalized T-cell clonal expansion were also seen in some patients who did not respond. Which antigens the clonally expanded peripheral T cells were specific for was not determined. At doses of 0.1 to 3.0 mg/kg, clonal expansion of both CD4+ and CD8+ blood T cells was observed from baseline to week 6. In the 0.1-3.0 mg/kg groups, partial responders were among the patients with the lowest normalized peripheral clonal expansion, particularly in CD8+ T cells.

The CDR3 starts with the cysteine, ends with the phenylalanine, and has 14 residues. The kept DNA is CDR3 alone, 42 bases in frame from the first base. V loses 3 bases, J loses 4 bases, and the germline ends lie 10 bases apart. Looking up the germline V gene (reference sequence) yields CDR1 LNHDA and CDR2 SQIVND. The sample holds one count of this clone. Its antigen remains unidentified. It has no much larger one-base neighbor in the sample; base qualities were not kept. Patients with autoimmune disease history or receiving systemic immunosuppression were excluded from the trial. Peripheral blood for TCR sequencing was collected from all dose cohorts at baseline, on cycle 4 day 1, and on cycle 7 day 1. Samples came from an open-label, multicenter, first-in-human phase I dose-escalation trial of ivuxolimab. Adults with locally advanced or metastatic melanoma, renal cell carcinoma, hepatocellular carcinoma or head and neck squamous cell carcinoma were enrolled in the trial. Before TCR sequencing, CD4+ T cells and CD8+ T cells were sorted from peripheral blood as separate populations.

For sequencing of the TCRbeta CDR3 region, genomic DNA was extracted from the sorted cells. TCRbeta CDR3 regions were sequenced using the immunoSEQ Assay. TCRdb re-hosts the immuneACCESS table, in-frame sequences only. Its copies lack some clones; in the studies checked, an unresolved V gene accounts for under half of them, and the cause for the rest is not known. The sample contains 60,000 to 70,000 clones, more than 65% of them found a single time. Together, the top ten hold 1.6% of the sample. The specimen comprised CD4+ or CD8+ T cells sorted from blood, sampled in a trial of the OX40 agonist ivuxolimab. Recombination linked TRBV19 to TRBJ1-5, with the D gene too uncertain to name. The receptor was derived from an adult with an advanced solid tumor such as melanoma, head and neck, liver or kidney cancer. The nucleotide sequence is given as TGTGCCAGTAGTATGGAGGGAGAAAATCAGCCCCAGCATTTT. It specifies CASSMEGENQPQHF.